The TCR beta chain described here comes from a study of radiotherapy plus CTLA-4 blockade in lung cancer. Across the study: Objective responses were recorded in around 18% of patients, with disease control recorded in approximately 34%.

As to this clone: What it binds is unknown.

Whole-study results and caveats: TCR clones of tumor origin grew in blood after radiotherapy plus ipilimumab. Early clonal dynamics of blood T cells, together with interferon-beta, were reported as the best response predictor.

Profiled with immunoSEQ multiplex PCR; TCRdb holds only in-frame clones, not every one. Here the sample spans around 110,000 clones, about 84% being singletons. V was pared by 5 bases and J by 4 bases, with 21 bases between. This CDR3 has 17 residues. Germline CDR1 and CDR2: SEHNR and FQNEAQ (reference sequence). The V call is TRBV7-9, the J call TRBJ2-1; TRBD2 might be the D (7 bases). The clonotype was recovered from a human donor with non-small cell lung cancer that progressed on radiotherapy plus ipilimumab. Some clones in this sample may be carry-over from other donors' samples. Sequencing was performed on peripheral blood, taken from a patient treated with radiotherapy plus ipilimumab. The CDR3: CASSPGGRNSGYNEQFF. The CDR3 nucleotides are TGTGCCAGCAGCCCGGGGGGCCGAAACTCTGGGTACAATGAGCAGTTCTTC.